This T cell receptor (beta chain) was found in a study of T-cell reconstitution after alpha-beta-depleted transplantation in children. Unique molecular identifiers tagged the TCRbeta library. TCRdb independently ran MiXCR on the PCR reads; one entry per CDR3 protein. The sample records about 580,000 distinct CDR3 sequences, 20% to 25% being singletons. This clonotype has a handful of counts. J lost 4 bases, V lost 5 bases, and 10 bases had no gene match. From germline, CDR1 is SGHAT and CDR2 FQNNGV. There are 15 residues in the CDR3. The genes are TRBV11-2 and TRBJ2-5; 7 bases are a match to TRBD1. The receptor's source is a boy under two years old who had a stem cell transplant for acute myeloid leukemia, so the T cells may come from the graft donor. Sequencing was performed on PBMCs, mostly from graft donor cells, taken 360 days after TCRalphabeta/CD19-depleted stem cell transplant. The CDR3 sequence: CASSDTRQGGETQYF. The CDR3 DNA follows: TGTGCCAGCAGCGATACTCGACAGGGTGGAGAGACCCAGTACTTC.